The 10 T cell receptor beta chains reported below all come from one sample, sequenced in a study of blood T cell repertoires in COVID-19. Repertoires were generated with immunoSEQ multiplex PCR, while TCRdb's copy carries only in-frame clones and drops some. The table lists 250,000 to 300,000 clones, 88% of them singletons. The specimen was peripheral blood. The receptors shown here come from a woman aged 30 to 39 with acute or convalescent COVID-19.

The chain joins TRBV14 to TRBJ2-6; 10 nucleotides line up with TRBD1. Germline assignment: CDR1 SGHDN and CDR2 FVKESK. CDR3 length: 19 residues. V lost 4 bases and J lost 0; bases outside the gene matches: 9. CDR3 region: CASSRFSGQGSSGANVLTF. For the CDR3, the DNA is TGTGCCAGCAGCCGTTTTTCGGGACAGGGGAGCTCTGGGGCCAACGTCCTGACTTTC. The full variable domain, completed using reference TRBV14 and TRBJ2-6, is EAGVTQFPSHSVIEKGQTVTLRCDPISGHDNLYWYRRVMGKEIKFLLHFVKESKQDESGMPNNRFLAERTGGTYSTLKVQPAELEDSGVYFCASSRFSGQGSSGANVLTFGAGSRLTVL.

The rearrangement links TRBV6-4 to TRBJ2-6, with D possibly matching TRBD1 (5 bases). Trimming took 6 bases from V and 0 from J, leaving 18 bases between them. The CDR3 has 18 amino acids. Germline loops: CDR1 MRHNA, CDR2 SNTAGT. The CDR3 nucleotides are TGTGCCAGCAGGTTACAAACTGACAGCAACTCTGGGGCCAACGTCCTGACTTTC. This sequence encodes CASRLQTDSNSGANVLTF.

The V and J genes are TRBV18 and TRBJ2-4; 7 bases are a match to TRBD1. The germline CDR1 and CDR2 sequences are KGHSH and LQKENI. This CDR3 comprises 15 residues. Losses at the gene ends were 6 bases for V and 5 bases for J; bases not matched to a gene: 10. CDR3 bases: TGTGCCAGCTCCGAACGACAGGGAAACCAAAACATTCAGTACTTC. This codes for CASSERQGNQNIQYF.

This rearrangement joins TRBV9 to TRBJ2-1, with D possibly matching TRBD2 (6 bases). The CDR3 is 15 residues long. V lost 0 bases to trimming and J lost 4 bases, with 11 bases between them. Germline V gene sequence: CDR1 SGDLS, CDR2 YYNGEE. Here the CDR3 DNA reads TGTGCCAGCAGCGTAGGAAGCGGGCCTTACAATGAGCAGTTCTTC. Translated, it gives CASSVGSGPYNEQFF.

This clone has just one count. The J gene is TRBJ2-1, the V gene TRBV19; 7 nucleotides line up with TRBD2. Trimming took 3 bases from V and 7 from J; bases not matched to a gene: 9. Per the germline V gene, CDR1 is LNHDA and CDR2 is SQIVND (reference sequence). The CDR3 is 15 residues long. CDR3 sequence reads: CASSISSGIMNEQFF. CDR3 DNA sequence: TGTGCCAGTAGTATTTCGAGCGGGATAATGAATGAGCAGTTCTTC.

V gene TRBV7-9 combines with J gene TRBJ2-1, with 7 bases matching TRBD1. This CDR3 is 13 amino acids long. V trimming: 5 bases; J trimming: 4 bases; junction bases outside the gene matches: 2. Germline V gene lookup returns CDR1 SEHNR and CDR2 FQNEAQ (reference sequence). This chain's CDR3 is CASSRGQYNEQFF. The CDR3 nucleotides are TGTGCCAGCAGCCGGGGACAGTACAATGAGCAGTTCTTC.

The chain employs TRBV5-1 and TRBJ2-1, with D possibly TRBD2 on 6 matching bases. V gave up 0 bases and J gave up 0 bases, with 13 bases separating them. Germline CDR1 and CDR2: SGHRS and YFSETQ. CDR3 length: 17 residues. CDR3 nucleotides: TGCGCCAGCAGCTTGGATGGTAGCGGAAGCTCCTACAATGAGCAGTTCTTC. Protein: CASSLDGSGSSYNEQFF.

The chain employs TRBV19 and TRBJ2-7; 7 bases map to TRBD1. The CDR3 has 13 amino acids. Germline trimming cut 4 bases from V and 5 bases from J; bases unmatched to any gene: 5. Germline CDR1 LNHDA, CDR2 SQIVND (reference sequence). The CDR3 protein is CASSTQGVNEQYF. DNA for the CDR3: TGTGCCAGTAGTACCCAGGGGGTCAACGAGCAGTACTTC.

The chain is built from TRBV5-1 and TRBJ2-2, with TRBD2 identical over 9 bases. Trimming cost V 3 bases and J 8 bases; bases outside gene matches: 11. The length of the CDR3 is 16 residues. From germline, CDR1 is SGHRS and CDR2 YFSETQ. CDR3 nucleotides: TGCGCCAGCAGCTCGGGCGGGACTAGCCTATTAGGGGAGCTGTTTTTT. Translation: CASSSGGTSLLGELFF.

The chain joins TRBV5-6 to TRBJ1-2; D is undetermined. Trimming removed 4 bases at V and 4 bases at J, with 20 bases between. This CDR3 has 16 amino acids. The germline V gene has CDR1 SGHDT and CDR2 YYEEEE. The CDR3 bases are TGTGCCAGCAGCAAAGCCCAGGTGGATCTTAGCTATGGCTACACCTTC. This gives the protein CASSKAQVDLSYGYTF.